This TCR beta chain is from a study of beta chain features in type 1 diabetes. General observations from the study: In comparison with healthy donors, patients had naive, central memory and Treg TCRB repertoires that appeared more similar. All four CD4+ subsets of Type 1 diabetes patients contained TCRB CDR3s that were moderately but significantly shorter. Cells expressing TCR highly could be over-represented by cDNA sequencing.

The investigators reverse transcribed all of the isolated RNA, so they sequenced expressed TCRB transcripts. There were several million reads on average in the naive, central memory and regulatory T cell samples. TCRdb's table, derived via immunoSEQ multiplex PCR, lists solely in-frame clones and lacks some. This sample has 300,000 to 450,000 clones, with about 12% found just once. Concerning this clone: Antigen specificity is unknown.

The germline V gene encodes CDR1 MDHEN and CDR2 SYDVKM. Losses at the gene ends were 5 bases for V and 2 bases for J; bases not matched to a gene: 1. This CDR3 comprises 13 residues. The receptor's source is a man aged 18 to 29 in good health. Source material: naive CD4+ T cells from blood. J is TRBJ1-2 and V is TRBV28, with 8 bases aligning to TRBD1. Written as DNA, the CDR3 is TGTGCCAGCAGTCCAGGGGGCAACTATGGCTACACCTTC. Translated, it gives CASSPGGNYGYTF.